Included here is one T cell receptor (beta chain) sequence, with context. Its antigen is still unknown. No per-base quality is available; no much larger clone lies one base away. V loses 5 bases of germline sequence and J loses 1 base, and the interval between the two ends is 2 bases. From the germline V gene (reference sequence), CDR1 is DFQATT and CDR2 is SNEGSKA. Reading from cysteine to phenylalanine, the CDR3 counts 11 amino acids. CDR3 DNA only is kept here, 33 bases in frame from base 1. Donors formed part of the validation cohort, which comprised fewer than 150 subjects and was distinct from the first cohort of 666 subjects. The data stem from a study of cytomegalovirus exposure and HLA in healthy donors (dated by TCRdb to about 2017). With regard to the full study: The 650 to 750 repertoires of the first cohort and the roughly 120 validation repertoires were produced on the same platform, according to a later analysis. The study aimed to test whether cataloging public T cell receptors could reveal signatures of past pathogen exposure. A separate validation cohort of 100 to 150 different subjects was used in addition to the roughly 620-subject first cohort. To predict cytomegalovirus infection status, the study combined high-throughput TCR immunosequencing, statistical association of individual TCRs with disease status, and machine learning.

Paper-wide results and their limitations: Most TCR sequences were seen in very few donors, while some public TCRs were found in many individuals. A later analysis had no HLA typing for the validation cohort, so co-occurrence there was scored across all 130 or so repertoires. Three of the identified cytomegalovirus-associated TCR beta chains were confirmed in vitro to be specific for cytomegalovirus antigens. Cytomegalovirus status was reported to be diagnosed by the classifier with high specificity and sensitivity in both the original and validation cohorts. A total of 150 to 200 TCR beta chains were listed by the study as associated with cytomegalovirus. The authors suggested that the approach could potentially be extended to other disease states and immunological phenotypes. In a later analysis, TCRs clustered in the first cohort were found to also tend to co-occur in the approximately 120 validation repertoires, with 94% of cluster scores above 0.

The method behind the library was the immunoSEQ multiplex PCR assay. The authors' pipeline ran thus. A statistical classification framework was built for diagnosing cytomegalovirus status from the catalog of TCR beta chain sequences. Entries here come from immuneACCESS through TCRdb and include only in-frame sequences with V and J called. Some clones fail to appear in such tables; in the studies checked, an unresolved V gene covers under half of the shortfall, and the cause of the remainder is unknown. That table supplies the V and J calls and clone size; D and trimming were determined from the DNA. A total of about 73,000 clones appear in this sample, 70% to 90% of them only once. Clones ranked in the top ten supply 3.8% of the sample.

The receptor chain draws on TRBV20-1 and TRBJ2-2; the D gene lacks a confident call. This sequence was found in a woman aged 18-29 years in good health and CMV-seropositive. The sample was PBMCs. The nucleotide sequence reads TGCAGTGCTCAGAACACCGGGGAGCTGTTTTTT. Its coded protein is CSAQNTGELFF.